Listed below are T cell receptor beta chains from one sample, sequenced in a study of T cell changes during pregnancy in multiple sclerosis. Data came from immunoSEQ multiplex PCR; TCRdb stores just in-frame clones and leaves some out. In the table there are just under 80,000 clones, just under 95% of which are singletons. The sample in question was peripheral blood, obtained in the second trimester of pregnancy. All receptors come from a female donor in good health, enrolled as a control in a pregnancy study. Both conserved end residues are part of each CDR3. The D gene is left open where the match is weak. A row's size may be missing; if present it is once, few, many or a size class.

TRBV25-1	TRBJ1-4	-	-	CASSEYGGVATNEKLFF	TGTGCCAGCAGTGAATATGGCGGGGTAGCAACTAATGAAAAACTGTTTTTT
TRBV29-1	TRBJ1-1	-	TRBD1	CSVEVTGVNTEAFF	TGCAGCGTTGAGGTAACAGGGGTGAACACTGAAGCTTTCTTT
TRBV18	TRBJ1-5	-	-	CASSPGPYQPQHF	TGTGCCAGCTCACCGGGGCCCTATCAGCCCCAGCATTTT
TRBV7-2	TRBJ1-6	-	-	CASSPGGFGNSPLHF	TGTGCCAGCTCCCCCGGGGGTTTTGGGAATTCACCCCTCCACTTT
TRBV6-5	TRBJ2-7	-	-	CASSSAGTRSNF	TGTGCCAGCAGTTCTGCGGGTACGCGATCGAACTTC
TRBV27	TRBJ2-7	-	-	CASSRLDPDSAYEQYF	TGTGCCAGCAGTAGACTCGACCCGGACAGCGCCTACGAGCAGTACTTC
TRBV7-2	TRBJ2-3	-	TRBD1	CASSLPGQGFDWTDTQYF	TGTGCCAGCAGCCTACCGGGACAGGGATTCGATTGGACAGATACGCAGTATTTT
TRBV19	TRBJ1-6	-	TRBD1	CASSAGQGTYNSPLHF	TGTGCCAGTAGTGCTGGACAGGGAACCTATAATTCACCCCTCCACTTT
TRBV19	TRBJ1-1	once	-	CASSTLLEGTEAFF	TGTGCCAGTAGTACCTTATTGGAGGGAACTGAAGCTTTCTTT
TRBV4-3	TRBJ2-6	-	-	CASSQDGSSGANVLTF	TGCGCCAGCAGCCAAGATGGCAGCTCTGGGGCCAACGTCCTGACTTTC
TRBV5-1	TRBJ1-2	few	-	CASSSLTHLSYTF	TGCGCCAGCAGCTCCTTAACACATCTGAGCTACACCTTC
TRBV6-6	TRBJ2-3	-	-	CASSYAQRTDTQYF	TGTGCCAGCAGTTACGCACAGAGAACAGATACGCAGTATTTT
TRBV6-5	TRBJ1-1	-	TRBD1	CASSRGQPNTEAFF	TGTGCCAGCAGCCGGGGACAGCCCAACACTGAAGCTTTCTTT
TRBV20-1	TRBJ1-1	few	-	CSVRSRTEAFF	TGCAGTGTTCGGTCGAGGACTGAAGCTTTCTTT
TRBV2	TRBJ1-6	-	TRBD1	CASRVGQVNSPLHF	TGTGCCAGCAGGGTAGGACAGGTCAATTCACCCCTCCACTTT
TRBV4-2	TRBJ1-1	once	-	CASSPQGHYENTEAFF	TGTGCCAGCAGCCCTCAGGGACACTACGAGAACACTGAAGCTTTCTTT
TRBV5-1	TRBJ1-2	-	TRBD1	CASSGTENPYGYTF	TGCGCCAGCAGCGGGACAGAAAATCCTTATGGCTACACCTTC
TRBV18	TRBJ1-1	-	-	CASSPLGQTNTEAFF	TGTGCCAGCTCACCACTCGGACAGACGAACACTGAAGCTTTCTTT
TRBV19	TRBJ1-6	-	-	CASNSGADSPLHF	TGTGCCAGTAACTCAGGGGCCGATTCACCCCTCCACTTT
TRBV5-1	TRBJ1-4	-	TRBD1	CASSLTGQGARDEKLFF	TGCGCCAGCAGCTTGACTGGCCAGGGGGCAAGGGATGAAAAACTGTTTTTT
TRBV30	TRBJ1-1	-	-	CAWTLVEANTEAFF	TGTGCCTGGACCCTCGTCGAGGCGAACACTGAAGCTTTCTTT
TRBV27	TRBJ1-2	-	TRBD1	CASSRTGVLYGYTF	TGTGCCAGCAGCCGAACAGGGGTTCTCTATGGCTACACCTTC
TRBV6-5	TRBJ1-3	-	-	CASNPRVPSGNTIYF	TGTGCCAGCAACCCGAGGGTCCCCTCTGGAAACACCATATATTTT
TRBV30	TRBJ1-6	-	-	CAWKETIRGNSPLHF	TGTGCCTGGAAAGAAACCATAAGGGGCAATTCACCCCTCCACTTT
TRBV28	TRBJ2-1	-	TRBD1	CASSFEGAPSNEQFF	TGTGCCAGCAGTTTTGAGGGGGCACCTTCCAATGAGCAGTTCTTC
TRBV18	TRBJ1-1	-	TRBD1	CASSRGQGYTEAFF	TGTGCCAGCTCACGAGGACAGGGTTACACTGAAGCTTTCTTT
TRBV6-5	TRBJ1-2	-	TRBD1	CASSQGQNYGYTF	TGTGCCAGCAGTCAGGGACAGAACTATGGCTACACCTTC
TRBV27	TRBJ1-2	-	TRBD1	CASGRDRGPFSLGYGYTF	TGTGCCAGCGGCCGGGACAGGGGCCCATTTTCTTTAGGCTATGGCTACACCTTC
TRBV6-4	TRBJ2-2	-	-	CASSPTSTGELFF	TGTGCCAGCAGCCCTACTAGCACCGGGGAGCTGTTTTTT
TRBV4-3	TRBJ2-1	-	TRBD1	CASSQGDSSYNEQFF	TGCGCCAGCAGCCAAGGGGACAGTTCTTACAATGAGCAGTTCTTC
TRBV7-3	TRBJ1-1	-	TRBD1	CASSSQGSGTEAFF	TGTGCCAGCAGCTCACAGGGGAGCGGCACTGAAGCTTTCTTT
TRBV4-1	TRBJ2-5	once	-	CASSQVGVGRGETQYF	TGCGCCAGCAGCCAGGTCGGGGTGGGGAGAGGAGAGACCCAGTACTTC
TRBV5-4	TRBJ2-7	-	TRBD2	CASSLGLAGGQYEQYF	TGTGCCAGCAGCTTAGGACTAGCGGGGGGGCAATACGAGCAGTACTTC
TRBV2	TRBJ1-2	-	-	CASSLMGGGYTF	TGTGCCAGCAGTTTAATGGGGGGTGGCTACACCTTC
TRBV5-1	TRBJ2-7	-	-	CASSFVSGEQYF	TGCGCCAGCAGCTTCGTTAGCGGCGAGCAGTACTTC
TRBV7-9	TRBJ1-3	-	-	CASSLAAGSGNTIYF	TGTGCCAGCAGCTTAGCCGCAGGCTCTGGAAACACCATATATTTT